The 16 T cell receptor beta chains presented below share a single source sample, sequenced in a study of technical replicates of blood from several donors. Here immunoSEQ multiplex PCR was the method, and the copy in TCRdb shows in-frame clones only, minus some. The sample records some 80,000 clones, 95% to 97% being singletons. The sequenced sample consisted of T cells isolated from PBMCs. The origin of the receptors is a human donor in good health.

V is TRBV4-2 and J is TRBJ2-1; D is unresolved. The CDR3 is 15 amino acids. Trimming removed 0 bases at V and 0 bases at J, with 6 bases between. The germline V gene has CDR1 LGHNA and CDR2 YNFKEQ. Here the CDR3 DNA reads TGTGCCAGCAGCCAAGAGAGGTTCTCCTACAATGAGCAGTTCTTC. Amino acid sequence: CASSQERFSYNEQFF.

This CDR3 is CASRPPGAKNGYTF. The CDR3 DNA sequence: TGTGCCAGCAGACCCCCAGGGGCGAAGAATGGCTACACCTTC. The rearrangement joins TRBV5-4 to TRBJ1-2; D is perhaps TRBD1 (6 bases). The germline V and J ends were trimmed by 5 bases and 6 bases, with 17 bases remaining between them. The CDR3 totals 14 residues. The germline gives CDR1 SGHNT, CDR2 YYREEE (reference sequence).

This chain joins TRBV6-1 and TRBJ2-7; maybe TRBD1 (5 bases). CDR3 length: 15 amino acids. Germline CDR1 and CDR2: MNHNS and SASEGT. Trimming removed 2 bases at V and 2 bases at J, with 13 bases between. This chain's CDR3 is CASSERGPPTYEQYF. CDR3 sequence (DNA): TGTGCCAGCAGTGAAAGGGGTCCACCGACCTACGAGCAGTACTTC.

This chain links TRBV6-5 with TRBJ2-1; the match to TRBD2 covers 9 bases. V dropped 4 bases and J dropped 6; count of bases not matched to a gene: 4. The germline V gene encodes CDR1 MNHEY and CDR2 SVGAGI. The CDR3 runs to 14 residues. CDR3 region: CASSFSGSPNEQFF. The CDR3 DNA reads TGTGCCAGCAGTTTTAGCGGGAGCCCCAATGAGCAGTTCTTC.

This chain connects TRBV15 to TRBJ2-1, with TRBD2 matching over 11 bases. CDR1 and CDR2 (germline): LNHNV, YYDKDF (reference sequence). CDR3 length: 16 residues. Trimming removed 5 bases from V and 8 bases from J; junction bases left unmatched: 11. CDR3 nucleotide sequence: TGTGCCACCAGCGGGTCCCTAGCGGGAGGATTCGATGAGCAGTTCTTC. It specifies CATSGSLAGGFDEQFF.

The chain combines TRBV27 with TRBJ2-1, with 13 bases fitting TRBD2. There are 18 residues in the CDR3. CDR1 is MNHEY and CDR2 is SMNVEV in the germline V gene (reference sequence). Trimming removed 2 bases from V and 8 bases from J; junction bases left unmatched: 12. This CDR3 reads CASSLTTLAGGPLDEQFF. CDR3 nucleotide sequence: TGTGCCAGCAGTTTAACCACACTAGCGGGAGGGCCTTTGGATGAGCAGTTCTTC.

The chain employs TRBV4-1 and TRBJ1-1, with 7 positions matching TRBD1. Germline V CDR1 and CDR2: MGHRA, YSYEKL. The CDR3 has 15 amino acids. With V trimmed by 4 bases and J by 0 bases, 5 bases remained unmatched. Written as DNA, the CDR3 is TGCGCCAGCAGCCCACCCGGGACAGTGAACACTGAAGCTTTCTTT. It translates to CASSPPGTVNTEAFF.

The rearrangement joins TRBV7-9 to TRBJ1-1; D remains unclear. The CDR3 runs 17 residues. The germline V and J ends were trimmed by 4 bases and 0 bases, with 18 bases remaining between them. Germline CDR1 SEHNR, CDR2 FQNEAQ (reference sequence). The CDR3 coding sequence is TGTGCCAGCAGCTCCACTGATGGTCCCCTTATGAACACTGAAGCTTTCTTT. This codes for CASSSTDGPLMNTEAFF.

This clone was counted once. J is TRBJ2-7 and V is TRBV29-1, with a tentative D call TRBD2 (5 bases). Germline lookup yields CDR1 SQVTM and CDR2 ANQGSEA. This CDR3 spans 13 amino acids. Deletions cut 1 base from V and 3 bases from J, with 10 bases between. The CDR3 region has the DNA TGCAGCGTTGAAGGCCGTGAGGGCTACGAGCAGTACTTC. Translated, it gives CSVEGREGYEQYF.

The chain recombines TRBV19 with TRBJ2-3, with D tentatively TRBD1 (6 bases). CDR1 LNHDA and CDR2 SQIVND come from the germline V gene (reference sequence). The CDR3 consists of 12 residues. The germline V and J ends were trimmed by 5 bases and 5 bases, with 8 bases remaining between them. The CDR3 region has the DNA TGTGCCAGTAGTCAACAGGGAGATACGCAGTATTTT. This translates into CASSQQGDTQYF. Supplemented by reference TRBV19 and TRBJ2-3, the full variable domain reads DGGITQSPKYLFRKEGQNVTLSCEQNLNHDAMYWYRQDPGQGLRLIYYSQIVNDFQKGDIAEGYSVSREKKESFPLTVTSAQKNPTAFYLCASSQQGDTQYFGPGTRLTVL.

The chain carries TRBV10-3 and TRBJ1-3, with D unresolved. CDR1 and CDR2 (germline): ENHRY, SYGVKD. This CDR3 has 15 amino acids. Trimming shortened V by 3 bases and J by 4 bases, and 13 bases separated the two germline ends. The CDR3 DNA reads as TGTGCCATCAGTGACGTCGGTATAGAAGGAAACACCATATATTTT. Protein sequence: CAISDVGIEGNTIYF.

CDR3 sequence: CASSWGLAGGTSYNEQFF. CDR3 in DNA: TGTGCCAGCAGCTGGGGACTAGCGGGAGGTACCAGCTACAATGAGCAGTTCTTC. This rearrangement joins TRBV7-3 to TRBJ2-1; TRBD2 matches 15 bases. V was clipped by 4 bases and J by 3 bases; unmatched bases: 7. This CDR3 region has 18 residues. Germline loops: CDR1 SGHTA, CDR2 FQGTGA.

The chain's CDR3 is CASSLTTGYEQYF. DNA of the CDR3: TGTGCCAGCAGCTTAACGACGGGCTACGAGCAGTACTTC. The rearrangement uses TRBV7-2 and TRBJ2-7, with no clear D. The CDR3 is 13 amino acids. Deletions cut 2 bases from V and 3 bases from J, with 8 bases between. Germline lookup yields CDR1 SGHTA and CDR2 FQGNSA.

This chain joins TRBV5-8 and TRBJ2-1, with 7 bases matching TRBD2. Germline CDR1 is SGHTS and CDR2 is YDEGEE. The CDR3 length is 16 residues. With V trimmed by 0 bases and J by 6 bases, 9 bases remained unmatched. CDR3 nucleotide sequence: TGTGCCAGCAGCTTGGTCCGACTAGCAACCACCAATGAGCAGTTCTTC. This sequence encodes CASSLVRLATTNEQFF.

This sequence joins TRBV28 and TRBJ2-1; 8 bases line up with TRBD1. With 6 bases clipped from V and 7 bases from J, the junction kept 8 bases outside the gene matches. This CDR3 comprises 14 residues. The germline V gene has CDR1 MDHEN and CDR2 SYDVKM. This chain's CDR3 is CASSQGQELNEQFF. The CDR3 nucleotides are TGTGCCAGCAGCCAGGGACAGGAGCTGAATGAGCAGTTCTTC.

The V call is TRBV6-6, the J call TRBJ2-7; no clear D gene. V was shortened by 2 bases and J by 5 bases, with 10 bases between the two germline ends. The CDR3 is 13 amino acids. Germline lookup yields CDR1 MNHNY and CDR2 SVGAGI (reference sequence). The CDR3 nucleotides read TGTGCCAGCAGTTACCCGGAGCTTGACGAGCAGTACTTC. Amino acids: CASSYPELDEQYF.